These 20 T cell receptor beta chains share one sample of origin, sequenced in a study of T cell changes during pregnancy in multiple sclerosis. Generated by immunoSEQ multiplex PCR, the TCRdb table keeps only in-frame clones and is missing some. The sample has 100,000 or so clones, 85% to 95% seen once. The sample was peripheral blood, taken before pregnancy. The receptors here all came from a female donor with multiple sclerosis, enrolled in a pregnancy study.

The genes are TRBV27 and TRBJ2-7, with a tentative D call TRBD2 (6 bases). The CDR3 totals 19 residues. V was clipped by 5 bases and J by 3 bases, with 29 bases between them. Germline CDR1 is MNHEY and CDR2 is SMNVEV (reference sequence). DNA of the CDR3: TGTGCCAGCAGTCCCGGGACCCGGCGGGGAGCGGGCTATAGCTACGAGCAGTACTTC. Amino acids: CASSPGTRRGAGYSYEQYF.

The chain couples TRBV11-2 to TRBJ2-1; D gene unclear. This CDR3 comprises 16 residues. Per the germline V gene, CDR1 is SGHAT and CDR2 is FQNNGV. V dropped 0 bases and J dropped 0 bases, with 9 bases sitting between them. The CDR3 spells CASSLDLGTSYNEQFF. CDR3 coding DNA: TGTGCCAGCAGCTTAGACCTAGGCACCTCCTACAATGAGCAGTTCTTC. The entire variable domain, with the rest obtained from reference TRBV11-2 and TRBJ2-1, is as follows: EAGVAQSPRYKIIEKRQSVAFWCNPISGHATLYWYQQILGQGPKLLIQFQNNGVVDDSQLPKDRFSAERLKGVDSTLKIQPAKLEDSAVYLCASSLDLGTSYNEQFFGPGTRLTVL.

This chain links TRBV27 with TRBJ2-7; TRBD2 might be the D (7 bases). Germline CDR1 reads MNHEY; CDR2 reads SMNVEV (reference sequence). The V end lost 5 bases, the J end lost 1 base, and 18 bases lay between the germline ends. CDR3 length: 16 residues. In nucleotides, the CDR3 is TGTGCCAGCAGTCTCCCTGACGGGGGGCTGTCCTACGAGCAGTACTTC. It specifies CASSLPDGGLSYEQYF.

V and J are TRBV5-1 and TRBJ2-4, with 8 bases lining up with TRBD2. Trimming at V came to 1 base and at J to 0 bases, leaving 3 bases not matched to a gene. The CDR3 covers 16 residues. The V gene's germline CDR1 is SGHRS and CDR2 YFSETQ. The CDR3 loop is CASSLISGIAKNIQYF. Here the CDR3 DNA reads TGCGCCAGCAGCTTGATTAGCGGGATAGCCAAAAACATTCAGTACTTC.

The chain couples TRBV27 to TRBJ2-2, with 7 positions matching TRBD1. This CDR3 region has 14 residues. Trimming at V came to 4 bases and at J to 7 bases, leaving 6 bases not matched to a gene. Germline CDR1 and CDR2: MNHEY and SMNVEV (reference sequence). The CDR3, as DNA: TGTGCCAGCAGTTGGCAGGGGGTAGGCGGGGAGCTGTTTTTT. As protein: CASSWQGVGGELFF.

This clone appeared once. CDR3 sequence reads: CASSPPSGRYGYTF. The CDR3 nucleotides are TGTGCCAGCTCACCTCCGTCAGGGCGCTATGGCTACACCTTC. This chain links TRBV18 with TRBJ1-2, with D perhaps TRBD1 (5 bases). The germline CDR1 and CDR2 sequences are KGHSH and LQKENI. V was shortened by 3 bases and J by 4 bases, with 12 bases between the two germline ends. The CDR3 loop spans 14 amino acids.

The chain combines TRBV4-2 with TRBJ1-1, with D hard to call. Germline assignment: CDR1 LGHNA and CDR2 YNFKEQ. This CDR3 contains 16 residues. V lost 0 bases, J lost 2 bases, and 13 bases lay in between. The CDR3 region is CASSQDLRQINTEAFF. The CDR3 nucleotides are TGTGCCAGCAGCCAAGATCTCAGACAAATCAACACTGAAGCTTTCTTT.

The genes are TRBV29-1 and TRBJ1-1; D may be TRBD1 (5 bases). The V and J ends lost 1 base and 8 bases respectively, with 11 bases between them. Germline V gene data show CDR1 as SQVTM and CDR2 as ANQGSEA. The CDR3 length is 12 residues. The CDR3 DNA reads as TGCAGCGTTGAAGGAAATAACAGGGAAGCTTTCTTT. It codes for CSVEGNNREAFF.

The rearrangement joins TRBV19 to TRBJ2-1; D unclear. The CDR3 spans 11 residues. Germline V gives CDR1 LNHDA, CDR2 SQIVND (reference sequence). The V end was cut by 8 bases, the J end by 6 bases, with 8 bases between. The CDR3 protein is CASSTFNEQFF. CDR3 coding DNA: TGTGCCAGTTCCACATTCAATGAGCAGTTCTTC.

The chain employs TRBV9 and TRBJ2-3, with 14 nucleotides matching TRBD2. The germline V gene encodes CDR1 SGDLS and CDR2 YYNGEE. V shed 2 bases and J 7 bases; nucleotides not matched to a gene: 6. The CDR3 is 16 residues long. The CDR3 spells CASSVPGLAGAHTQYF. The CDR3 DNA follows: TGTGCCAGCAGCGTCCCGGGACTAGCGGGAGCTCATACGCAGTATTTT.

This chain connects TRBV6-1 to TRBJ2-5; D ambiguous. CDR3 length equals 15 residues. V was trimmed by 0 bases and J by 2 bases, leaving 10 bases between them. The germline V gene has CDR1 MNHNS and CDR2 SASEGT. CDR3: CASSEARTSQETQYF. DNA for the CDR3: TGTGCCAGCAGTGAAGCGAGAACCTCTCAAGAGACCCAGTACTTC.

The V call is TRBV19, the J call TRBJ2-5, with D maybe TRBD2 (5 bases). The CDR3 consists of 14 residues. Germline loops: CDR1 LNHDA, CDR2 SQIVND (reference sequence). Deletions cut 6 bases from V and 1 base from J, with 12 bases between. The CDR3 is CASSPNGIQETQYF. In DNA form, the CDR3 reads TGTGCCAGTAGCCCCAACGGGATCCAAGAGACCCAGTACTTC.

The rearrangement links TRBV6-5 to TRBJ2-3; D possibly corresponds to TRBD2 (5 bases). CDR1 is MNHEY, CDR2 SVGAGI, per germline. The CDR3 contains 13 residues. V dropped 7 bases and J dropped 6 bases, with 14 bases sitting between them. The CDR3 nucleotides read TGTGCCAGCACCCCCCTATGGACTGATACGCAGTATTTT. Its protein is CASTPLWTDTQYF.

This rearrangement joins TRBV19 to TRBJ1-1; possibly TRBD1 for D (5 bases). This CDR3 has 14 residues. Germline CDR1 reads LNHDA; CDR2 reads SQIVND (reference sequence). Trimming cost V 4 bases and J 6 bases, with 15 bases left between them. The CDR3 sequence: CASSTAVGLSEAFF. In DNA, the CDR3 is TGTGCCAGTAGTACGGCGGTGGGGCTCTCTGAAGCTTTCTTT.

The chain couples TRBV27 to TRBJ2-7, with a tentative D call TRBD1 (5 bases). The V gene lost 6 bases and the J gene lost 4 bases, with 7 bases spanning the gap. CDR3 size: 11 residues. Looked up from germline, CDR1 is MNHEY and CDR2 is SMNVEV (reference sequence). Here the CDR3 DNA reads TGTGCCAGCAGCCAGGGTTACGAGCAGTACTTC. It translates to CASSQGYEQYF.

This chain links TRBV9 with TRBJ1-2; D unclear. This CDR3 has 16 amino acids. Looked up from germline, CDR1 is SGDLS and CDR2 is YYNGEE. The ends were cut back, 0 bases at V and 6 bases at J, with 18 bases in the middle. The CDR3 reads CASSVDKVEGGHGYTF. CDR3 coding DNA: TGTGCCAGCAGCGTAGATAAGGTGGAGGGAGGACATGGCTACACCTTC.

This clone was counted once. V usage is TRBV5-4 and J usage is TRBJ2-3; D perhaps matches TRBD2 (6 bases). In germline, CDR1 is SGHNT, CDR2 YYREEE (reference sequence). The CDR3 contains 15 residues. V was clipped by 0 bases and J by 5 bases, with 13 bases between them. DNA for the CDR3: TGTGCCAGCAGCTTGGGTACTAGCTGGGAAGATACGCAGTATTTT. It is translated as CASSLGTSWEDTQYF.

V usage is TRBV5-1 and J usage is TRBJ1-4; TRBD1 agrees at 8 bases. The CDR3 runs 15 residues. Germline CDR1 is SGHRS and CDR2 is YFSETQ. The V gene end was trimmed by 3 bases and the J gene end by 8 bases; junction bases not matched to a gene: 9. CDR3 bases: TGCGCCAGCAGCTACCAAACAGGGGGATCGGAAAAACTGTTTTTT. This codes for CASSYQTGGSEKLFF.

The chain is built from TRBV5-1 and TRBJ2-3; the match to TRBD2 covers 15 bases. Germline CDR1 reads SGHRS; CDR2 reads YFSETQ. Trimming cost V 4 bases and J 5 bases; bases outside gene matches: 5. The CDR3 sequence is 16 residues long. CDR3 bases: TGCGCCAGCAGCGACGGACTAGCGGGAGGGTTAGATACGCAGTATTTT. Protein: CASSDGLAGGLDTQYF.

The chain uses TRBV6-5 and TRBJ1-2; TRBD1 agrees at 7 bases. The junction had 14 bases not matched to a gene; V was cut back by 2 bases and J by 14 bases. The CDR3 extends over 14 amino acids. CDR1 and CDR2 (germline): MNHEY, SVGAGI. The CDR3 DNA follows: TGTGCCAGCAGTTACAATGACAGGGCCGTTTCTCAGACCTTC. Its translation: CASSYNDRAVSQTF.